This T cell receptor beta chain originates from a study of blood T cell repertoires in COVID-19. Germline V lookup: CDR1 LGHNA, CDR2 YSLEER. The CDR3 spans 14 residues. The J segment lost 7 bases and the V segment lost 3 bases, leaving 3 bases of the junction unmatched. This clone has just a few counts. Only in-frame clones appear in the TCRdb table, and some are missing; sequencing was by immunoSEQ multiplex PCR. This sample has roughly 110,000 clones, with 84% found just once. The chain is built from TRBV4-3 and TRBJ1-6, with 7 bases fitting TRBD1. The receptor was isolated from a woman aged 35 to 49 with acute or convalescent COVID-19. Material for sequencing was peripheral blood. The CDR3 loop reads CASSHGQENSPLHF. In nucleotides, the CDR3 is TGCGCCAGCAGCCACGGACAGGAGAATTCACCCCTCCACTTT.